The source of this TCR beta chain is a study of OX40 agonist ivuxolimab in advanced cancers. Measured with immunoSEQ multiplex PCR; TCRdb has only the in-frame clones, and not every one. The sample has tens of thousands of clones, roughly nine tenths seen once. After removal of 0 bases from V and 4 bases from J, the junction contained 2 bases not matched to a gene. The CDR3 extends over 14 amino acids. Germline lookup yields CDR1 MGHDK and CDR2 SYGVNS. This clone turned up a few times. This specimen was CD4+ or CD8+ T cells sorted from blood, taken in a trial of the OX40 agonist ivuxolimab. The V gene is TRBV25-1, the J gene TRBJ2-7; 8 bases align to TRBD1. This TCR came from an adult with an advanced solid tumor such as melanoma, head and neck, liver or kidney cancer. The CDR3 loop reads CASSEYGQGYEQYF. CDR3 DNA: TGTGCCAGCAGTGAATACGGACAGGGTTACGAGCAGTACTTC.